This T cell receptor beta chain was retrieved from a study of cytomegalovirus exposure and HLA in healthy donors. Overall study context: The 120 or so validation repertoires were reported in a later analysis to have been generated on the same platform as the roughly 720 first-cohort repertoires. Study-level findings and limits: Diagnosis of cytomegalovirus status made by the classifier reportedly showed high specificity and sensitivity. Cytomegalovirus association was listed for around 170 TCR beta chains.

The protocol was immunoSEQ multiplex PCR, while the TCRdb copy is restricted to in-frame clones and leaves out a portion. The table includes some 170,000 clones, over 80% detected once. Worth noting for this clone: Its antigen is unidentified.

Trimming took off 5 bases at V and 2 bases at J, with 10 bases between the two ends. The CDR3 is 15 residues long. The germline V gene encodes CDR1 MNHEY and CDR2 SMNVEV (reference sequence). The source material was PBMCs. The chain is built from TRBV27 and TRBJ1-6, with D possibly matching TRBD1 (5 bases). The sequence came from a man in his thirties or forties in good health and CMV-seropositive. CDR3 sequence (DNA): TGTGCCAGCAGTCCGACAGTCCCCTATAATTCACCCCTCCACTTT. Translated: CASSPTVPYNSPLHF.